A single TCR beta chain is shown here with its context. Antigen specificity is unknown. This record belongs to a study of siplizumab effects on memory and regulatory T cells. Broader study findings: On average, under 75% of mappable alloreactive CD4+ clones were Treg-derived under siplizumab, against roughly 27% in controls. The authors did not confirm suppressive function in proliferating Tregs from siplizumab cultures.

Assay used: immunoSEQ multiplex PCR; TCRdb lists only in-frame clones, some missing. The data contain 99,000 or so clones, around 94% of them seen just once; the ten biggest clones take up 1% to 1.5%. Sample: non-Treg CD4+ T cells sorted from blood. The TCR originated in a human donor in good health.

The CDR3 reads CSARQFYEQYF. The CDR3 bases are TGCAGTGCAAGACAGTTCTACGAGCAGTACTTC. The chain links TRBV20-1 to TRBJ2-7, with D perhaps matching TRBD1 (5 bases). V lost 6 bases and J lost 3, with 9 bases in between. Germline V gene sequence: CDR1 DFQATT, CDR2 SNEGSKA (reference sequence). The CDR3 sequence is 11 residues long.